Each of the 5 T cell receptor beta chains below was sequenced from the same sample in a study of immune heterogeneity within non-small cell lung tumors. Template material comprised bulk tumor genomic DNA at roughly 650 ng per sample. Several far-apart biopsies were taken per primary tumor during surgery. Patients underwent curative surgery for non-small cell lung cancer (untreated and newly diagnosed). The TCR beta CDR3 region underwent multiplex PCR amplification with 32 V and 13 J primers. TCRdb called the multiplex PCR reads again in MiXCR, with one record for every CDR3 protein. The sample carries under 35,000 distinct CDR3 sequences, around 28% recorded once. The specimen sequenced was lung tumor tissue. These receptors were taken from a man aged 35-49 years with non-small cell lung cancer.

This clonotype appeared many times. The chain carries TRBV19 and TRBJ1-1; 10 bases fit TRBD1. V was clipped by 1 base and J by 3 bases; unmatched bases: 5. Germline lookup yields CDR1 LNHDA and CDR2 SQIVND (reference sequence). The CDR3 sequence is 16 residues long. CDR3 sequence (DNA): TGTGCCAGTAGTATAGGGACAGGGGGTATTTACACTGAAGCTTTCTTT. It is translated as CASSIGTGGIYTEAFF.

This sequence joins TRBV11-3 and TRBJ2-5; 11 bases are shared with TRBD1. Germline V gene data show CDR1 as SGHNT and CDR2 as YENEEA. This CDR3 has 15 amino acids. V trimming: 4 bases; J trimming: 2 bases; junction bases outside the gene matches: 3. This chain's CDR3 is CASSSDRGLQETQYF. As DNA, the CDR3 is TGTGCCAGCAGCTCGGACAGGGGGCTTCAAGAGACCCAGTACTTC. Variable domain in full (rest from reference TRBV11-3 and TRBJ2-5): EAGVVQSPRYKIIEKKQPVAFWCNPISGHNTLYWYLQNLGQGPELLIRYENEEAVDDSQLPKDRFSAERLKGVDSTLKIQPAELGDSAVYLCASSSDRGLQETQYFGPGTRLLVL.

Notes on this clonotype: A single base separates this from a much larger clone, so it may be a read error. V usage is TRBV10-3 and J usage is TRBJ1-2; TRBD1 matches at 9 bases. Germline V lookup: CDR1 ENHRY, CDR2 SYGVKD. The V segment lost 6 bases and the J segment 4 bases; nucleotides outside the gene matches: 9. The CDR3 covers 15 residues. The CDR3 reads CAIRPRQGGTYGYTF. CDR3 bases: TGTGCCATCAGGCCTCGACAGGGGGGCACCTATGGCTACACCTTC.

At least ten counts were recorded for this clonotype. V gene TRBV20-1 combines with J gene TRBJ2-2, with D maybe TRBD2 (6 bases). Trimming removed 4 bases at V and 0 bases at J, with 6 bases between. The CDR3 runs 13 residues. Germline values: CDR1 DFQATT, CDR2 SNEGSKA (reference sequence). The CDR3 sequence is CSATSANTGELFF. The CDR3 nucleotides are TGCAGTGCTACTAGCGCGAACACCGGGGAGCTGTTTTTT.

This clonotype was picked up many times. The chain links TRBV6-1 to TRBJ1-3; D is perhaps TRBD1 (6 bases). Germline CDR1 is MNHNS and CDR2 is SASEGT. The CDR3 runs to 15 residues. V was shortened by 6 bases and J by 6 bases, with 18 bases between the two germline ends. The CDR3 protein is CASSPRGRVENTIYF. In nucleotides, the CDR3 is TGTGCCAGCAGCCCCCGGGGGCGAGTGGAAAACACCATATATTTT.